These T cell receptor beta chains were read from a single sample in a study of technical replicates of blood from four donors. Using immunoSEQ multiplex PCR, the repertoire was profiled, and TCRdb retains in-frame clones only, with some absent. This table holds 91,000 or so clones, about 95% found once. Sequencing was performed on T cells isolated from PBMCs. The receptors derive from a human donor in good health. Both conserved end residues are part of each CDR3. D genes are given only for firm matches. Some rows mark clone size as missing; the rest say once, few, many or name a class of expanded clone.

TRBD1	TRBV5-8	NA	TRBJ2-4	CASSLDRALLAKNIQYF	TGTGCCAGCAGCTTAGACAGGGCACTACTAGCCAAAAACATTCAGTACTTC
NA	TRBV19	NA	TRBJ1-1	CASSIPGRQSHTEAFF	TGTGCCAGTAGTATACCCGGGAGACAGTCTCACACTGAAGCTTTCTTT
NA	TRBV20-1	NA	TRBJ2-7	CSLDQGGRPHF	TGCAGCCTTGATCAGGGGGGTCGGCCCCACTTC
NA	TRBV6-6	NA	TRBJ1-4	CASSRQERNEKLFF	TGTGCCAGCAGTCGACAGGAAAGAAATGAAAAACTGTTTTTT
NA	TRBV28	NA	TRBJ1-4	CASSQTGVNEKLFF	TGTGCCAGCAGCCAAACGGGTGTTAATGAAAAACTGTTTTTT
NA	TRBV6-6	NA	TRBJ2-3	CASSYSTEEDTQYF	TGTGCCAGCAGTTACTCGACGGAGGAAGATACGCAGTATTTT
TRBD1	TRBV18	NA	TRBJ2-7	CASSTRDRGSYEQYF	TGTGCCAGCTCAACCCGGGACAGGGGCTCCTACGAGCAGTACTTC
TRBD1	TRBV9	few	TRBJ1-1	CASSRGGSEAFF	TGTGCCAGCAGCCGAGGGGGCTCTGAAGCTTTCTTT
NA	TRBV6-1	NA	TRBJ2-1	CASSDRQRFSYNEQFF	TGTGCCAGCAGTGACCGACAGCGATTCTCCTACAATGAGCAGTTCTTC
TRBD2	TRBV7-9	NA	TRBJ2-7	CASRTSGSHDEQYF	TGTGCCAGCAGGACCAGCGGGAGTCACGACGAGCAGTACTTC
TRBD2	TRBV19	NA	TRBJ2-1	CASSILAGGGEQFF	TGTGCCAGTAGTATACTAGCGGGGGGTGGTGAGCAGTTCTTC
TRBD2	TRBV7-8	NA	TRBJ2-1	CASSGERGRNEQFF	TGTGCCAGCAGCGGGGAGCGGGGGAGAAATGAGCAGTTCTTC
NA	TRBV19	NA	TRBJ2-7	CASSIGLLYEQYF	TGTGCCAGTAGTATAGGACTCTTATACGAGCAGTACTTC
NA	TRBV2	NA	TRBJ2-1	CASSDRPGVQFF	TGTGCCAGCAGTGATCGGCCAGGGGTGCAGTTCTTC
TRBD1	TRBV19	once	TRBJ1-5	CASSVTQRTGEEYSNQPQHF	TGTGCCAGTAGTGTTACTCAACGGACAGGGGAGGAGTATAGCAATCAGCCCCAGCATTTT
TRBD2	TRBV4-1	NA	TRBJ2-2	CASSHGLAGTNTGELFF	TGCGCCAGCAGCCACGGACTAGCGGGAACGAACACCGGGGAGCTGTTTTTT
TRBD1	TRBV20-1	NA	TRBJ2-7	CSAERGHEQYF	TGCAGTGCGGAGAGGGGGCACGAGCAGTACTTC
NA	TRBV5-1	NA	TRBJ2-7	CASSLEIAAEGEQYF	TGCGCCAGCAGCTTAGAAATAGCGGCTGAAGGCGAGCAGTACTTC
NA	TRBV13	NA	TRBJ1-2	CASTRGGGGYTF	TGTGCCAGCACCCGGGGGGGTGGCGGCTACACCTTC
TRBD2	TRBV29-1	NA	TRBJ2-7	CSVGRTSGAPLYF	TGCAGCGTTGGCCGGACTAGCGGAGCCCCACTGTACTTC
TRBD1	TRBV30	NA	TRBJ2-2	CAWSRGQGRRGNTGELFF	TGTGCCTGGAGTAGGGGACAGGGGAGGAGGGGGAACACCGGGGAGCTGTTTTTT
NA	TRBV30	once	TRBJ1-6	CAWRPQTVEYSPLHF	TGTGCCTGGAGGCCCCAGACAGTGGAGTATTCCCCCCTCCACTTT
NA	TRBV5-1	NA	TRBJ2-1	CASSLGNPDNEQFF	TGCGCCAGCAGCTTGGGAAATCCGGACAATGAGCAGTTCTTC
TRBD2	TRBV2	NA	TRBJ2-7	CASSGWTSGPYEQYF	TGTGCCAGCAGTGGTTGGACTAGCGGTCCCTACGAGCAGTACTTC
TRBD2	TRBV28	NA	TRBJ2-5	CASSLGGSIRETQYF	TGTGCCAGCAGTTTAGGCGGGAGTATCAGGGAGACCCAGTACTTC
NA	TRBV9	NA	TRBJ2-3	CASSPADYTDTQYF	TGTGCCAGCAGCCCTGCGGACTACACAGATACGCAGTATTTT
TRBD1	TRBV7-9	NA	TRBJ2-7	CASRLTGTGGHEQYF	TGTGCCAGCAGGTTGACCGGGACAGGGGGCCACGAGCAGTACTTC
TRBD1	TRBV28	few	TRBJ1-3	CASRGQGAGNTIYF	TGTGCCAGCAGGGGACAGGGGGCTGGAAACACCATATATTTT
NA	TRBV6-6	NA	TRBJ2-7	CASSYSTLGTNYEQYF	TGTGCCAGCAGTTACTCGACCCTAGGTACTAACTACGAGCAGTACTTC
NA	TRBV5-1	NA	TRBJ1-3	CASSWTASGNTIYF	TGCGCCAGCAGCTGGACAGCCTCTGGAAACACCATATATTTT
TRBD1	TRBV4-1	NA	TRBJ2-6	CASSRDPWTGASSGANVLTF	TGCGCCAGCAGCCGAGACCCGTGGACAGGGGCAAGCTCTGGGGCCAACGTCCTGACTTTC
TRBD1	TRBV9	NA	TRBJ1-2	CASSGGQGWGYGYTF	TGTGCCAGCAGCGGGGGACAGGGTTGGGGGTATGGCTACACCTTC
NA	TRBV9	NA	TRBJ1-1	CASSVATTEAFF	TGTGCCAGCAGCGTAGCTACCACTGAAGCTTTCTTT
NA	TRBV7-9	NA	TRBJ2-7	CASSPTSAYEQYF	TGTGCCAGCAGCCCCACTTCTGCCTACGAGCAGTACTTC
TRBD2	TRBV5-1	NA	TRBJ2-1	CASRLTGTSGGYNEQFF	TGCGCCAGCCGTCTTACTGGGACTAGCGGGGGTTACAATGAGCAGTTCTTC
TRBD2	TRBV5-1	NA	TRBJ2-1	CASSLGLAGFLGNEQFF	TGCGCCAGCAGCTTAGGACTAGCGGGGTTTCTCGGCAATGAGCAGTTCTTC
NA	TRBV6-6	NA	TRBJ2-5	CASSARDFGVETQYF	TGTGCCAGCAGTGCCCGGGACTTCGGGGTGGAGACCCAGTACTTC
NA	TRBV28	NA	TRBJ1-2	CASSPWEAGRFLSYGYTF	TGTGCCAGCAGTCCATGGGAGGCCGGGCGATTCCTTTCCTATGGCTACACCTTC
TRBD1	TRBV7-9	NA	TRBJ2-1	CASSFRGHEQFF	TGTGCCAGCAGCTTCAGGGGGCATGAGCAGTTCTTC
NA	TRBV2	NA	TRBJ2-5	CASSESGGGFKKTQYF	TGTGCCAGCAGTGAGTCAGGCGGGGGCTTCAAAAAGACCCAGTACTTC
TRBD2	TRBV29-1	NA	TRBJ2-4	CSVVGGTSGNKNIQYF	TGCAGCGTTGTGGGGGGGACTAGCGGGAATAAAAACATTCAGTACTTC
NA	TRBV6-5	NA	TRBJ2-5	CASSYSQTQYF	TGTGCCAGCAGTTATAGCCAGACCCAGTACTTC
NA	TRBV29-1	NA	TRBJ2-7	CSVVGVYEQYF	TGCAGCGTTGTGGGAGTCTACGAGCAGTACTTC
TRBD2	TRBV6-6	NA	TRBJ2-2	CASSYLGGDVPGELFF	TGTGCCAGCAGTTACCTGGGGGGGGATGTCCCCGGGGAGCTGTTTTTT
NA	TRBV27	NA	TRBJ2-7	CASSKITRTATYEQYF	TGTGCCAGCAGCAAAATAACACGGACTGCTACCTACGAGCAGTACTTC
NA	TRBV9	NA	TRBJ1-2	CASSVRGSDIGGYTF	TGTGCCAGCAGCGTCAGAGGGTCGGATATCGGTGGCTACACCTTC
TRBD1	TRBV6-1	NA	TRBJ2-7	CASRAGTGVYEQYF	TGTGCCAGCAGGGCCGGGACAGGGGTCTACGAGCAGTACTTC
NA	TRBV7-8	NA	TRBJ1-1	CASSLVGTMNTEAFF	TGTGCCAGCAGCTTAGTGGGGACAATGAACACTGAAGCTTTCTTT
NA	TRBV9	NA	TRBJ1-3	CASSVEGDSGNTIYF	TGTGCCAGCAGCGTAGAAGGGGACTCTGGAAACACCATATATTTT
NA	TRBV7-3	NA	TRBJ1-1	CASKSGTNTEAFF	TGTGCCAGCAAATCTGGTACTAACACTGAAGCTTTCTTT
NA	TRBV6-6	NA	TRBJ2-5	CASSSVRDQETQYF	TGTGCCAGCAGTTCTGTACGGGACCAAGAGACCCAGTACTTC
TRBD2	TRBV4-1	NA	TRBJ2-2	CASSLGGKNTGELFF	TGCGCCAGCAGTCTCGGGGGGAAGAACACCGGGGAGCTGTTTTTT
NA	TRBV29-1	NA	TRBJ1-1	CSVSGTLNTEAFF	TGCAGCGTTTCCGGGACACTGAACACTGAAGCTTTCTTT